The 29 T cell receptor beta chains in this list originate from one sample, sequenced in a study of blood T cell repertoires in COVID-19. The data were produced by immunoSEQ multiplex PCR, yet TCRdb's version contains in-frame clones alone and is incomplete. The table records around 300,000 clones, 80% to 90% of them present only once. Sequenced: peripheral blood. These receptors originate from a woman in her forties with acute or convalescent COVID-19.

The V call is TRBV6-1, the J call TRBJ1-2; D gene unclear. CDR1 is MNHNS and CDR2 is SASEGT in the germline V gene. This CDR3 region has 12 residues. Deletions cut 0 bases from V and 9 bases from J, with 8 bases between. CDR3 in DNA: TGTGCCAGCAGTGAAGCCCAGACTAGCTACACCTTC. This codes for CASSEAQTSYTF.

The rearrangement uses TRBV18 and TRBJ1-1; perhaps TRBD1 as D (6 bases). Germline V gives CDR1 KGHSH, CDR2 LQKENI. The CDR3 length is 14 residues. V was clipped by 3 bases and J by 4 bases, with 12 bases between them. The CDR3 DNA follows: TGTGCCAGCTCACCCAGGGGAACGGGCACTGAAGCTTTCTTT. This translates into CASSPRGTGTEAFF. Looking up the rest from reference TRBV18 and TRBJ1-1 gives the full variable domain: NAGVMQNPRHLVRRRGQEARLRCSPMKGHSHVYWYRQLPEEGLKFMVYLQKENIIDESGMPKERFSAEFPKEGPSILRIQQVVRGDSAAYFCASSPRGTGTEAFFGQGTRLTVV.

The table lists this clone with a count of one. This specimen includes other DNA sequences encoding the same CDR3. The chain couples TRBV19 to TRBJ2-5; D unresolved. CDR3 length: 11 residues. Germline V gene data show CDR1 as LNHDA and CDR2 as SQIVND (reference sequence). Trimming left V 4 bases short and J 4 bases short, with 4 bases between. The CDR3 DNA reads TGTGCCAGTAGTACGGGAGAGACCCAGTACTTC. Translated, it gives CASSTGETQYF.

The chain combines TRBV6-4 with TRBJ2-2, with TRBD2 matching over 11 bases. This CDR3 is 15 amino acids long. The J segment lost 6 bases and the V segment lost 10 bases, leaving 10 bases of the junction unmatched. Germline values: CDR1 MRHNA, CDR2 SNTAGT. CDR3 sequence: CATSSTSGESGELFF. CDR3 DNA sequence: TGTGCCACCTCATCGACTAGCGGGGAGTCCGGGGAGCTGTTTTTT.

This chain connects TRBV6-4 to TRBJ2-1; 9 bases agree with TRBD2. The CDR3 extends over 15 amino acids. The germline V gene has CDR1 MRHNA and CDR2 SNTAGT. Trimming took 6 bases from V and 2 from J; bases not matched to a gene: 5. In nucleotides, the CDR3 is TGTGCCAGCAGCCCGCGGGGGGGAGCCTACAATGAGCAGTTCTTC. Translating it yields CASSPRGGAYNEQFF.

This rearrangement joins TRBV15 to TRBJ1-4, with 10 positions matching TRBD1. The length of the CDR3 is 17 residues. V trimming: 8 bases; J trimming: 3 bases; junction bases outside the gene matches: 12. CDR1 is LNHNV and CDR2 is YYDKDF in the germline V gene (reference sequence). The CDR3 loop reads CATRGQGMAIANEKLFF. CDR3 in DNA: TGTGCCACCCGGGGACAGGGGATGGCGATAGCTAATGAAAAACTGTTTTTT.

This rearrangement joins TRBV24-1 to TRBJ2-1; TRBD1 matches 8 bases. This CDR3 has 14 residues. The J segment lost 7 bases and the V segment lost 1 base, leaving 2 bases of the junction unmatched. Germline CDR1 KGHDR, CDR2 SFDVKD. The CDR3 protein is CATSDFRDRNEQFF. In nucleotides, the CDR3 is TGTGCCACCAGTGATTTCAGGGACAGGAATGAGCAGTTCTTC.

The chain carries TRBV7-6 and TRBJ1-3; weak D call: TRBD1 (6 bases). This CDR3 is 14 amino acids long. V lost 6 bases to trimming and J lost 5 bases, with 14 bases between them. Germline values: CDR1 SGHVS, CDR2 FNYEAQ. CDR3 amino acids: CASSSGQNRNTIYF. CDR3 DNA: TGTGCCAGCAGTTCCGGACAGAACCGAAACACCATATATTTT.

This chain joins TRBV5-8 and TRBJ1-6; no reliable D call. In germline, CDR1 is SGHTS, CDR2 YDEGEE. Trimming stripped 3 bases from V and 0 bases from J, with 13 bases between. This CDR3 has 17 amino acids. The CDR3 coding sequence is TGTGCCAGCAGCTCTTCTACCCGGAGCTCCTATAATTCACCCCTCCACTTT. Protein product: CASSSSTRSSYNSPLHF.

The chain couples TRBV20-1 to TRBJ1-1; possibly TRBD1 for D (6 bases). There are 13 residues in the CDR3. Trimming took off 6 bases at V and 4 bases at J, with 15 bases between the two ends. CDR1 is DFQATT and CDR2 is SNEGSKA in the germline V gene (reference sequence). This CDR3 is CSASGGGSTEAFF. The DNA of the CDR3 is TGCAGTGCAAGTGGGGGCGGGAGCACTGAAGCTTTCTTT.

V is TRBV2 and J is TRBJ1-6, with D hard to call. The germline V gene encodes CDR1 SNHLY and CDR2 FYNNEI. The ends were cut back, 0 bases at V and 7 bases at J, with 4 bases in the middle. The CDR3 length is 13 residues. The CDR3 nucleotides are TGTGCCAGCAGTGAAGCCCTCAATTCACCCCTCCACTTT. Protein sequence: CASSEALNSPLHF.

The chain links TRBV13 to TRBJ2-3, with 8 positions matching TRBD2. Germline V lookup: CDR1 PRHDT, CDR2 FYEKMQ (reference sequence). The V gene end was trimmed by 8 bases and the J gene end by 14 bases; junction bases not matched to a gene: 18. This CDR3 region has 14 residues. CDR3: CASGIGNRGTSMYF. The CDR3, as DNA: TGTGCCAGCGGTATAGGAAATAGAGGGACTAGTATGTATTTT.

V gene TRBV7-8 combines with J gene TRBJ2-7, with 8 bases matching TRBD2. Trimming took 2 bases from V and 6 from J; bases not matched to a gene: 6. This CDR3 has 14 amino acids. Germline CDR1 and CDR2: SGHVS and FQNEAQ. CDR3 amino acids: CASSLTLAAGEQYV. The CDR3 bases are TGTGCCAGCAGCTTAACACTAGCGGCGGGCGAGCAGTACGTC.

The chain is built from TRBV24-1 and TRBJ2-2; 9 bases fit TRBD1. CDR1 and CDR2 (germline): KGHDR, SFDVKD. J was trimmed by 7 bases and V by 2 bases; bases with no gene match: 4. The CDR3 runs 15 residues. The CDR3: CATSDYRGQSGELFF. CDR3 nucleotides: TGTGCCACCAGTGATTACAGGGGGCAAAGCGGGGAGCTGTTTTTT.

V is TRBV12-5 and J is TRBJ2-5, with D perhaps TRBD1 (6 bases). Trimming removed 7 bases at V and 5 bases at J, with 20 bases between. CDR1 and CDR2 (germline): LGHNT, FRNRAP. CDR3 length: 15 amino acids. CDR3 sequence (DNA): TGTGCTAGTGCCCCGTCGACAGGCTGGGGGGAGACCCAGTACTTC. The encoded protein is CASAPSTGWGETQYF.

V gene TRBV18 combines with J gene TRBJ1-3, with D perhaps TRBD1 (5 bases). This CDR3 has 20 residues. V was trimmed by 3 bases and J by 0 bases, leaving 24 bases between them. Germline CDR1 KGHSH, CDR2 LQKENI. CDR3 residues: CASSPSTPWGRAYSGNTIYF. The CDR3 DNA sequence: TGTGCCAGCTCACCTTCTACCCCCTGGGGCAGGGCGTACTCTGGAAACACCATATATTTT.

The rearrangement uses TRBV10-2 and TRBJ2-3, with 12 bases matching TRBD2. Germline CDR1 is WSHSY and CDR2 is SAAADI. After removal of 6 bases from V and 6 bases from J, the junction contained 7 bases not matched to a gene. This CDR3 spans 15 amino acids. The CDR3 region has the DNA TGCGCCAGCAGATCTAGCGGGGGGGCGACCGATACGCAGTATTTT. Its translation: CASRSSGGATDTQYF.

V and J are TRBV27 and TRBJ2-5, with TRBD1 matching over 8 bases. Per the germline V gene, CDR1 is MNHEY and CDR2 is SMNVEV (reference sequence). The CDR3 extends over 15 amino acids. V dropped 0 bases and J dropped 4; count of bases not matched to a gene: 4. The CDR3 is CASSLSRGRLETQYF. DNA of the CDR3: TGTGCCAGCAGTTTATCCAGGGGGCGGCTAGAGACCCAGTACTTC.

This sequence joins TRBV30 and TRBJ1-1, with 8 bases matching TRBD1. J gave up 3 bases and V 4 bases, and 7 bases lay outside the gene matches. CDR3 size: 14 residues. Looked up from germline, CDR1 is GTSNPN and CDR2 is SVGIG (reference sequence). The CDR3 region is CAWTRGQGDTEAFF. As DNA, the CDR3 is TGTGCCTGGACCAGGGGGCAGGGGGACACTGAAGCTTTCTTT.

This clone was counted once. Other DNA sequences within the sample encode an identical CDR3. In nucleotides, the CDR3 is TGTGCCAGTAGTATCGCGGGGGGCAACACTGAAGCTTTCTTT. Translated, it gives CASSIAGGNTEAFF. The J gene is TRBJ1-1, the V gene TRBV19; maybe TRBD1 (6 bases). Trimming shortened V by 3 bases and J by 2 bases, and 10 bases separated the two germline ends. This CDR3 region has 14 residues. Germline-derived CDR1 and CDR2 are LNHDA and SQIVND (reference sequence).

The V and J genes are TRBV3-1 (or the pseudogene TRBV3-2) and TRBJ1-5; TRBD1 aligns across 7 bases. This CDR3 contains 17 residues. The V and J ends lost 4 bases and 2 bases, in that order; junction bases with no gene match: 11. Per germline, CDR1 LGHDT and CDR2 YNNKEL (reference sequence). CDR3 sequence: CASSPFPGGVRNQPQHF. CDR3 in DNA: TGTGCCAGCAGCCCATTTCCAGGGGGAGTTCGCAATCAGCCCCAGCATTTT.

The chain uses TRBV6-6 and TRBJ2-5; perhaps TRBD1 as D (6 bases). V lost 2 bases, J lost 5 bases, and 18 bases lay in between. CDR3 length equals 16 residues. Per germline, CDR1 MNHNY and CDR2 SVGAGI (reference sequence). CDR3 amino acids: CASSYRADSGRETQYF. The CDR3 bases are TGTGCCAGCAGTTACCGAGCGGACAGCGGCCGGGAGACCCAGTACTTC.

This chain joins TRBV10-3 and TRBJ2-3; 12 nucleotides agree with TRBD2. The V segment lost 5 bases and the J segment 3 bases; nucleotides outside the gene matches: 6. The CDR3 has 16 amino acids. Germline CDR1 and CDR2: ENHRY and SYGVKD. The CDR3 sequence is CAISSTSGGETDTQYF. The CDR3 DNA follows: TGTGCCATCAGTTCGACTAGCGGGGGAGAGACAGATACGCAGTATTTT.

The gene calls are TRBV2 and TRBJ1-2; 8 bases align to TRBD1. Germline CDR1 SNHLY, CDR2 FYNNEI. The CDR3 contains 14 residues. With 6 bases clipped from V and 5 bases from J, the junction kept 8 bases outside the gene matches. The CDR3 spells CASSGQGDLYGYTF. DNA for the CDR3: TGTGCCAGCAGCGGACAGGGCGACCTGTATGGCTACACCTTC. Combining the CDR3 with reference TRBV2 and TRBJ1-2 gives the whole variable domain EPEVTQTPSHQVTQMGQEVILRCVPISNHLYFYWYRQILGQKVEFLVSFYNNEISEKSEIFDDQFSVERPDGSNFTLKIRSTKLEDSAMYFCASSGQGDLYGYTFGSGTRLTVV.

J is TRBJ1-6 and V is TRBV6-6, with 8 bases lining up with TRBD1. V lost 6 bases and J lost 10; bases outside the gene matches: 11. Germline CDR1 and CDR2: MNHNY and SVGAGI (reference sequence). The CDR3 totals 15 residues. The CDR3 DNA sequence: TGTGCCAGCAGCCCGCAGGGACAGGCGGGATCACCCCTCCACTTT. This sequence encodes CASSPQGQAGSPLHF.

The chain carries TRBV5-5 and TRBJ1-5, with D unresolved. The CDR3 consists of 14 residues. Germline V lookup: CDR1 SGHKS, CDR2 YYEKEE (reference sequence). V dropped 0 bases and J dropped 3 bases, with 7 bases sitting between them. The CDR3 reads CASSLVQNNQPQHF. The CDR3 coding sequence is TGTGCCAGCAGCTTGGTACAGAACAATCAGCCCCAGCATTTT.

V and J are TRBV6-1 and TRBJ1-3; possible D gene TRBD1, 6 bases. This CDR3 is built from 16 residues. Trimming left V 1 base short and J 2 bases short, with 12 bases between. From germline, CDR1 is MNHNS and CDR2 SASEGT. The CDR3 protein is CASSEETGIAGNTIYF. CDR3 DNA: TGTGCCAGCAGTGAAGAGACAGGTATAGCTGGAAACACCATATATTTT.

The chain couples TRBV9 to TRBJ2-5; maybe TRBD2 (6 bases). The V gene lost 0 bases and the J gene lost 5 bases, with 11 bases spanning the gap. CDR1 SGDLS and CDR2 YYNGEE come from the germline V gene. The CDR3 covers 14 residues. CDR3 DNA: TGTGCCAGCAGCGTAGATGGGGGGACGGAGACCCAGTACTTC. Translation: CASSVDGGTETQYF.

The chain employs TRBV24-1 and TRBJ2-3; D might be TRBD1 (6 bases). Trimming removed 8 bases from V and 1 base from J, with 12 bases in between. This CDR3 has 14 residues. Germline CDR1 KGHDR, CDR2 SFDVKD. This CDR3 reads CATTLGGRTDTQYF. The CDR3 nucleotides are TGTGCCACCACGCTTGGGGGCCGCACAGATACGCAGTATTTT.